Below are 25 T cell receptor beta chains sequenced from a single sample in a study of patients and donors after allogeneic stem cell transplantation (dated by TCRdb to about 2020). The library was prepared using RT-PCR. For sequencing, a NextSeq 550 was employed. TCRdb handled the public reads itself, with Q25 trimming in fastp and clone calling in MiXCR, and kept productive beta chains. Rows with a matching CDR3 protein are joined into one entry that keeps the most common DNA and genes. Counted in this sample were roughly 200,000 distinct CDR3 sequences; around 41% of them appeared once. The top ten clonotypes cover 33% of the sample. Sequencing used blood, either unsorted or a sorted T cell fraction (not recorded which). The receptor source for this set is a human donor who was either an allogeneic HSCT recipient or a stem cell or donor lymphocyte infusion donor (not recorded which). It is not recorded whose cells these are; they may come from a transplant donor.

The chain recombines TRBV7-8 with TRBJ1-4, with D unclear. CDR3 length: 15 amino acids. Germline V lookup: CDR1 SGHVS, CDR2 FQNEAQ. Trimming left V 3 bases short and J 3 bases short, with 11 bases between. The CDR3 region has the DNA TGTGCCAGCAGCTTTCTACTTGGAGCTAATGAAAAACTGTTTTTT. Protein: CASSFLLGANEKLFF.

This clonotype was counted between two and nine times. V gene TRBV7-9 combines with J gene TRBJ2-7, with D possibly being TRBD1 (6 bases). This CDR3 region has 14 residues. Trimming pared 0 bases from V and 2 bases from J, leaving 8 bases between. Germline CDR1 and CDR2: SEHNR and FQNEAQ (reference sequence). CDR3 residues: CASSLAQGPYEQYF. Here the CDR3 DNA reads TGTGCCAGCAGCTTAGCACAGGGCCCCTACGAGCAGTACTTC.

This clonotype showed up just a few times. This rearrangement joins TRBV6-5 to TRBJ2-7; D is perhaps TRBD1 (6 bases). CDR3 size: 12 residues. The germline CDR1 and CDR2 sequences are MNHEY and SVGAGI. V was clipped by 6 bases and J by 5 bases, with 11 bases between them. This chain's CDR3 is CASSRRDNEQYF. DNA of the CDR3: TGTGCCAGCAGCCGACGGGACAACGAGCAGTACTTC.

The chain employs TRBV12-3 or TRBV12-4 and TRBJ1-1, with D maybe TRBD1 (5 bases). CDR3 length: 16 residues. The V end lost 2 bases, the J end lost 1 base, and 14 bases lay between the germline ends. The CDR3 is CASSLSRGRRNTEAFF. The CDR3 nucleotides read TGTGCCAGCAGTTTATCAAGGGGACGGCGGAACACTGAAGCTTTCTTT.

The chain links TRBV15 to TRBJ1-1, with D possibly matching TRBD1 (5 bases). The CDR3 covers 15 residues. Germline-derived CDR1 and CDR2 are LNHNV and YYDKDF (reference sequence). Trimming left V 0 bases short and J 6 bases short, with 14 bases between. The CDR3: CATSRDKGNWAEAFF. CDR3 nucleotide sequence: TGTGCCACCAGCAGAGATAAGGGGAATTGGGCTGAAGCTTTCTTT.

This clonotype turned up a few times. The chain carries TRBV20-1 and TRBJ1-4, with a weak D call TRBD1 (5 bases). Trimming removed 2 bases from V and 7 bases from J, with 11 bases in between. CDR3 length equals 13 residues. Germline CDR1 reads DFQATT; CDR2 reads SNEGSKA (reference sequence). The CDR3 here is CSARQGSIEKLFF. The DNA of the CDR3 is TGCAGTGCTAGACAGGGCTCGATTGAAAAACTGTTTTTT.

This chain joins TRBV15 and TRBJ1-3, with D perhaps TRBD1 (5 bases). Germline CDR1 reads LNHNV; CDR2 reads YYDKDF (reference sequence). With 4 bases removed from V and 0 bases from J, the gap between germline ends came to 13 bases. This CDR3 contains 16 residues. The CDR3 nucleotides read TGTGCCACCAGCATAGGACACACTGGCTCTGGAAACACCATATATTTT. Residues: CATSIGHTGSGNTIYF.

The V and J genes are TRBV12-3 or TRBV12-4 and TRBJ2-5; 7 nucleotides agree with TRBD2. Trimming took 3 bases from V and 5 from J; bases not matched to a gene: 9. The CDR3 is made up of 15 amino acids. The CDR3 DNA follows: TGTGCCAGCAGTTTGTCTCTAGCGGAGAGTGAGACCCAGTACTTC. Translated: CASSLSLAESETQYF.

This clonotype was found a few times. The V gene is TRBV19, the J gene TRBJ2-1; the D call may be TRBD1 or TRBD2 (6 bases each). V shed 7 bases and J shed 0 bases, with 16 bases lying between them. Germline loops: CDR1 LNHDA, CDR2 SQIVND (reference sequence). This CDR3 contains 16 residues. In nucleotides, the CDR3 is TGTGCCAGTAAACAAGAGGGGGGAAGCTCCTACAATGAGCAGTTCTTC. The encoded protein is CASKQEGGSSYNEQFF.

In this sample, this clonotype turned up a few times. The chain combines TRBV4-2 with TRBJ1-1; D not certain. There are 11 residues in the CDR3. The V gene lost 4 bases and the J gene lost 7 bases, with 7 bases spanning the gap. Germline CDR1 reads LGHNA; CDR2 reads YNFKEQ. The CDR3: CASSRGVEAFF. CDR3 nucleotides: TGTGCCAGCAGCCGCGGAGTTGAAGCTTTCTTT.

The chain couples TRBV12-3 or TRBV12-4 to TRBJ2-1; 8 bases are shared with TRBD1. Trimming took 2 bases from V and 6 from J; bases not matched to a gene: 6. The CDR3 loop spans 15 amino acids. CDR3 sequence (DNA): TGTGCCAGCAGTTTACTCGGGACAGGAGTCAATGAGCAGTTCTTC. Translated: CASSLLGTGVNEQFF.

This clonotype was seen a few times. The V call is TRBV7-9, the J call TRBJ2-2; possibly TRBD2 for D (6 bases). Per the germline V gene, CDR1 is SEHNR and CDR2 is FQNEAQ (reference sequence). Trimming removed 5 bases at V and 2 bases at J, with 15 bases between. The CDR3 totals 16 residues. CDR3 residues: CASSPTRGINTGELFF. The CDR3 DNA is TGTGCCAGCAGCCCAACGCGCGGGATTAACACCGGGGAGCTGTTTTTT.

In its sample, this clonotype was seen a few times. The V call is TRBV9, the J call TRBJ2-1; D remains ambiguous. The CDR3 is made up of 16 amino acids. The germline CDR1 and CDR2 sequences are SGDLS and YYNGEE. Trimming took 3 bases from V and 0 from J, leaving 13 bases between them. The CDR3 DNA reads as TGTGCCAGCAGCGGACCACCCCCGAGCTCCTACAATGAGCAGTTCTTC. It codes for CASSGPPPSSYNEQFF.

This clonotype was recorded a few times. V usage is TRBV6-6 and J usage is TRBJ1-4, with D possibly TRBD1 on 5 matching bases. The CDR3 length is 16 residues. Per the germline V gene, CDR1 is MNHNY and CDR2 is SVGAGI (reference sequence). The V end lost 2 bases, the J end lost 4 bases, and 14 bases lay between the germline ends. The DNA of the CDR3 is TGTGCCAGCAGTTACGGGCTGACAGCTTATAATGAAAAACTGTTTTTT. Translation: CASSYGLTAYNEKLFF.

The chain couples TRBV7-2 to TRBJ2-3; D is ambiguous. Deletions cut 2 bases from V and 2 bases from J, with 11 bases between. Per germline, CDR1 SGHTA and CDR2 FQGNSA. The CDR3 length is 15 residues. CDR3 DNA sequence: TGTGCCAGCAGCTTACGGCTACCTGCCACAGATACGCAGTATTTT. Protein: CASSLRLPATDTQYF.

The rearrangement joins TRBV12-3 or TRBV12-4 to TRBJ1-3, with a tentative D call TRBD1 (6 bases). With 6 bases removed from V and 2 bases from J, the gap between germline ends came to 14 bases. The CDR3 is 15 amino acids. Here the CDR3 reads CASREPQGTGNTIYF. In DNA, the CDR3 is TGTGCCAGCAGGGAACCACAGGGAACTGGAAACACCATATATTTT.

This clonotype turned up a few times. The J gene is TRBJ1-5, the V gene TRBV29-1; no clear D gene. The CDR3 is 13 residues long. The ends were cut back, 4 bases at V and 2 bases at J, with 9 bases in the middle. Looked up from germline, CDR1 is SQVTM and CDR2 is ANQGSEA. DNA for the CDR3: TGCAGCGTTGTGGCCGGGCGCAATCAGCCCCAGCATTTT. Amino acids: CSVVAGRNQPQHF.

The chain is built from TRBV19 and TRBJ2-7; maybe TRBD2 (5 bases). CDR3 length: 15 amino acids. The germline CDR1 and CDR2 sequences are LNHDA and SQIVND (reference sequence). The V gene lost 6 bases and the J gene lost 1 base, with 16 bases spanning the gap. The CDR3 loop reads CASRRVGGRSYEQYF. The CDR3 nucleotides are TGTGCCAGTAGGCGTGTAGGAGGAAGGTCCTACGAGCAGTACTTC. The full variable domain, in which reference TRBV19 and TRBJ2-7 provide the parts outside the CDR3, is DGGITQSPKYLFRKEGQNVTLSCEQNLNHDAMYWYRQDPGQGLRLIYYSQIVNDFQKGDIAEGYSVSREKKESFPLTVTSAQKNPTAFYLCASRRVGGRSYEQYFGPGTRLTVT.

The genes are TRBV7-9 and TRBJ1-2; D is unclear. CDR1 is SEHNR, CDR2 FQNEAQ, per germline (reference sequence). Trimming removed 5 bases from V and 2 bases from J, with 9 bases in between. The CDR3 consists of 13 residues. In DNA form, the CDR3 reads TGTGCCAGCAGCCTCACAAAAAACTATGGCTACACCTTC. Residues: CASSLTKNYGYTF.

This chain uses TRBV7-9 with TRBJ2-1, with a tentative D call TRBD2 (6 bases). The CDR3 sequence is 15 residues long. Trimming removed 0 bases from V and 4 bases from J, with 10 bases in between. The germline V gene encodes CDR1 SEHNR and CDR2 FQNEAQ (reference sequence). CDR3 sequence: CASSLAAGRYNEQFF. The CDR3 nucleotides are TGTGCCAGCAGCTTAGCTGCGGGACGGTACAATGAGCAGTTCTTC.

The chain has TRBV4-3 and TRBJ1-2; D gene uncertain. This CDR3 region has 13 residues. Trimming left V 4 bases short and J 1 base short, with 7 bases between. CDR1 and CDR2 from the germline V gene are LGHNA and YSLEER. Here the CDR3 reads CASSPSINYGYTF. The CDR3 nucleotides read TGCGCCAGCAGCCCCAGCATTAACTATGGCTACACCTTC.

This clonotype was counted a few times. J is TRBJ1-1 and V is TRBV12-3 or TRBV12-4, with D uncertain. The CDR3 consists of 12 residues. Deletions cut 6 bases from V and 4 bases from J, with 9 bases between. The chain's CDR3 is CASSRWGTEAFF. The CDR3 coding sequence is TGTGCCAGCAGCCGTTGGGGCACTGAAGCTTTCTTT.

The V and J genes are TRBV27 and TRBJ1-5; D unresolved. CDR1 and CDR2 from the germline V gene are MNHEY and SMNVEV (reference sequence). The V gene lost 6 bases and the J gene lost 4 bases, with 10 bases spanning the gap. The CDR3 extends over 13 amino acids. Here the CDR3 DNA reads TGTGCCAGCAGGGCCCTGGGGAATCAGCCCCAGCATTTT. This gives the protein CASRALGNQPQHF.

The rearrangement joins TRBV28 to TRBJ2-2, with TRBD1 identical over 9 bases. After removal of 3 bases from V and 10 bases from J, the junction contained 9 bases not matched to a gene. This CDR3 has 15 amino acids. Germline V gene lookup returns CDR1 MDHEN and CDR2 SYDVKM. The DNA of the CDR3 is TGTGCCAGCAGTTTCGTCCCGGGACAGGGCCAGGAGCTGTTTTTT. It encodes CASSFVPGQGQELFF.

The V and J genes are TRBV20-1 and TRBJ2-7; the match to TRBD2 covers 9 bases. The CDR3 has 16 amino acids. CDR1 is DFQATT and CDR2 is SNEGSKA in the germline V gene (reference sequence). Trimming removed 1 base from V and 2 bases from J; junction bases left unmatched: 9. As DNA, the CDR3 is TGCAGTGCTAGAGTTCCTAGCGGGATCTTTGCCTACGAGCAGTACTTC. Protein product: CSARVPSGIFAYEQYF.